The next 7 T cell receptor beta chains were all read from a single sample in a study of vaccination and CD4 T cells after COVID-19. A single record per CDR3 protein comes from TCRdb applying MiXCR to the PCR reads. Of 30,000 to 40,000 distinct CDR3 sequences in the sample, more than 30% were seen once. This sample's time point: late sampling 161 to 241 days after vaccination in a few convalescent patients. The sample was CD4+ T cells from blood, taken about 7 months after SARS-CoV-2 vaccination. These TCRs come from a human donor who had recovered from COVID-19.

The rearrangement uses TRBV11-2 and TRBJ2-3, with 7 bases that match TRBD1. V dropped 1 base and J dropped 5; count of bases not matched to a gene: 9. Germline-derived CDR1 and CDR2 are SGHAT and FQNNGV. The CDR3 runs to 16 residues. The chain's CDR3 is CASSLGSGTALDTQYF. The CDR3 DNA sequence: TGTGCCAGCAGCTTAGGGTCGGGGACAGCCCTAGATACGCAGTATTTT. Supplemented by reference TRBV11-2 and TRBJ2-3, the full variable domain reads EAGVAQSPRYKIIEKRQSVAFWCNPISGHATLYWYQQILGQGPKLLIQFQNNGVVDDSQLPKDRFSAERLKGVDSTLKIQPAKLEDSAVYLCASSLGSGTALDTQYFGPGTRLTVL.

J is TRBJ1-2 and V is TRBV28; unclear D gene. Trimming removed 2 bases at V and 6 bases at J, with 7 bases between. CDR3 length equals 12 residues. Germline assignment: CDR1 MDHEN and CDR2 SYDVKM. The CDR3 DNA reads TGTGCCAGCAGTTTACTCCGGGATGGCTACACCTTC. Translating it yields CASSLLRDGYTF.

The rearrangement joins TRBV20-1 to TRBJ2-2; TRBD2 matches at 7 bases. CDR1 and CDR2 from the germline V gene are DFQATT and SNEGSKA (reference sequence). V was pared by 4 bases and J by 3 bases, with 8 bases of the junction left unmatched. This CDR3 is 15 amino acids long. The CDR3 coding sequence is TGCAGTGCTAAGAGGGCTAGCGGACACACCGGGGAGCTGTTTTTT. Translating gives CSAKRASGHTGELFF.

The chain combines TRBV4-1 with TRBJ2-1; 9 bases agree with TRBD2. With V trimmed by 3 bases and J by 0 bases, 3 bases remained unmatched. The germline CDR1 and CDR2 sequences are MGHRA and YSYEKL. The CDR3 totals 16 residues. CDR3 coding DNA: TGCGCCAGCAGCCACCTTAGCGGGAGCTCCTACAATGAGCAGTTCTTC. It specifies CASSHLSGSSYNEQFF.

The chain joins TRBV21-1 to TRBJ1-5; the DNA was not used to check the table's D call, TRBD1. TRBV21-1 is a pseudogene segment. This CDR3 is 19 amino acids long. The CDR3 coding sequence is TGTGCCAGCAGGACCCCGGGGGACAGGGCCGTTTACGTCAATCAGCCCCAGCATTTT. Translating gives CASRTPGDRAVYVNQPQHF.

The chain uses TRBV20-1 and TRBJ2-1, with 7 bases aligning to TRBD1. The CDR3 is 15 residues long. After removal of 5 bases from V and 9 bases from J, the junction contained 16 bases not matched to a gene. Germline CDR1 is DFQATT and CDR2 is SNEGSKA (reference sequence). CDR3: CSAEPDRATKIEQFF. The CDR3 region has the DNA TGCAGTGCTGAACCCGACAGGGCCACGAAGATTGAGCAGTTCTTC.

This clonotype has at least ten counts. This chain joins TRBV20-1 and TRBJ1-5, with 11 bases that match TRBD1. Germline lookup yields CDR1 DFQATT and CDR2 SNEGSKA (reference sequence). J gave up 6 bases and V 5 bases, and 6 bases lay outside the gene matches. The CDR3 loop spans 14 amino acids. In DNA form, the CDR3 reads TGCAGTGCTCTTGGACAGGGGGCTGGTCAGCCCCAGCATTTT. Translating it yields CSALGQGAGQPQHF.